The table lists the clone carrying this T cell receptor (beta chain) with a count of one. What it binds is not known. The data originate from a study of blood T cells in healthy people across ages. Findings and limits, study-wide: In older individuals, TCR beta diversity per million T cells was lower, falling roughly linearly with age.

The CDR3 length is 15 residues. V lost 6 bases, J lost 8 bases, and 13 bases stayed unmatched. Germline-derived CDR1 and CDR2 are ENHRY and SYGVKD. Primed by a sample-barcoded 5' primer and a J-beta primer mix, a second PCR proceeded for roughly 7 to 12 cycles. TCRdb analysed the 5' RACE reads with MiXCR anew, one entry per CDR3 protein. The sample comprises hundreds of thousands of distinct CDR3 sequences, approximately 50% of which are singletons, and over 35% rests with the top ten. The V and J genes are TRBV10-3 and TRBJ2-1, with 7 bases fitting TRBD1. Input material: blood. The receptor was isolated from a man aged 55 to 69 in good health. CDR3 residues: CAIRQDREPLYEQFF. The DNA for the CDR3 is TGTGCCATCAGACAAGACAGGGAACCCCTCTATGAGCAGTTCTTC.